Shown below are 22 T cell receptor beta chains from a single sample sequenced in a study of cytomegalovirus exposure and HLA in healthy donors. Libraries were prepared by immunoSEQ multiplex PCR; TCRdb keeps only in-frame clonotypes and omits some of them. Of approximately 140,000 clones in the sample, around 87% were seen once. Sequenced: PBMCs. These receptors all come from a man younger than 35 in good health and CMV-seropositive.

This clone was found a few times. V gene TRBV18 combines with J gene TRBJ2-2; TRBD1 matches at 8 bases. The CDR3 totals 16 residues. Germline V gene lookup returns CDR1 KGHSH and CDR2 LQKENI. Unmatched junction bases numbered 3, after V lost 1 base and J lost 2 bases. DNA of the CDR3: TGTGCCAGCTCACCACTAGGACAGGGAAACACCGGGGAGCTGTTTTTT. Its translation is CASSPLGQGNTGELFF.

This chain links TRBV7-2 with TRBJ1-3; TRBD1 might be the D (5 bases). The CDR3 contains 16 residues. V lost 3 bases, J lost 6 bases, and 18 bases lay in between. Germline V gene data show CDR1 as SGHTA and CDR2 as FQGNSA. The CDR3 region has the DNA TGTGCCAGCAGCTTTATGGCCGCAGGGAGGGAAAACACCATATATTTT. Translation: CASSFMAAGRENTIYF.

J is TRBJ1-1 and V is TRBV2, with D perhaps TRBD1 (5 bases). The CDR3 has 13 residues. V lost 4 bases and J 5 bases, leaving 11 bases between the germline ends. Per the germline V gene, CDR1 is SNHLY and CDR2 is FYNNEI. In DNA form, the CDR3 reads TGTGCCAGCAGTGGGGGCAGAAAGACTGAAGCTTTCTTT. Translated, it gives CASSGGRKTEAFF.

This clone has at least ten counts. The chain employs TRBV4-1 and TRBJ1-2, with D maybe TRBD1 (5 bases). Trimming took 3 bases from V and 1 from J, leaving 9 bases between them. Germline V gene sequence: CDR1 MGHRA, CDR2 YSYEKL. CDR3 size: 14 residues. CDR3 in DNA: TGCGCCAGCAGCCACCAGGGCCTTAACTATGGCTACACCTTC. Translation gives CASSHQGLNYGYTF.

V is TRBV7-8 and J is TRBJ2-5; 10 nucleotides agree with TRBD2. CDR1 and CDR2 (germline): SGHVS, FQNEAQ. The CDR3 has 17 residues. V shed 1 base, J shed 5 bases, and the junction held 10 bases outside the gene matches. Written as DNA, the CDR3 is TGTGCCAGCAGCTTAGATAGGCTAGCGGGAGTCCGGGAGACCCAGTACTTC. Its protein is CASSLDRLAGVRETQYF.

V is TRBV5-1 and J is TRBJ2-7; 9 bases are shared with TRBD2. Looked up from germline, CDR1 is SGHRS and CDR2 is YFSETQ. V gave up 7 bases and J gave up 0 bases; unmatched junction bases: 5. This CDR3 contains 14 residues. The CDR3 sequence is CASSAGGSSYEQYF. The CDR3, as DNA: TGCGCCAGCTCCGCGGGGGGGAGCTCCTACGAGCAGTACTTC. The entire variable domain, with the rest obtained from reference TRBV5-1 and TRBJ2-7, is as follows: KAGVTQTPRYLIKTRGQQVTLSCSPISGHRSVSWYQQTPGQGLQFLFEYFSETQRNKGNFPGRFSGRQFSNSRSEMNVSTLELGDSALYLCASSAGGSSYEQYFGPGTRLTVT.

The V gene is TRBV14, the J gene TRBJ1-4; D not certain. The V end lost 4 bases, the J end lost 8 bases, and 17 bases lay between the germline ends. The length of the CDR3 is 15 residues. In germline, CDR1 is SGHDN, CDR2 FVKESK. The CDR3 spells CASSPWLVSGEKLFF. Written as DNA, the CDR3 is TGTGCCAGCAGCCCGTGGCTTGTTTCGGGGGAAAAACTGTTTTTT.

The rearrangement links TRBV9 to TRBJ1-3; tentatively, D is TRBD1 (6 bases). The CDR3 runs 16 residues. The V and J ends lost 4 bases and 0 bases respectively, with 14 bases between them. CDR1 SGDLS and CDR2 YYNGEE come from the germline V gene. The CDR3 protein is CASSLKTGLSGNTIYF. Here the CDR3 DNA reads TGTGCCAGCAGCTTAAAGACAGGCCTCTCTGGAAACACCATATATTTT.

In this sample, this clone turned up once. The rearrangement links TRBV5-1 to TRBJ2-7; the match to TRBD2 covers 10 bases. This CDR3 spans 16 amino acids. Trimming took 5 bases from V and 0 from J; bases not matched to a gene: 8. The germline V gene encodes CDR1 SGHRS and CDR2 YFSETQ. CDR3 sequence (DNA): TGCGCCAGCAGATCCACTAGCGGGATAAGCTCCTACGAGCAGTACTTC. This codes for CASRSTSGISSYEQYF.

As to this clone: An end of the junction differs from the germline gene, which may be a read error. The genes are TRBV6-1 and TRBJ2-7, with 9 bases that match TRBD1. The CDR3 covers 17 residues. The germline CDR1 and CDR2 sequences are MNHNS and SASEGT. For the CDR3, the DNA is TGCGCCAGCAGTGCCGCACCGCGGACAGGGGCCCGGTACGAGCAGTACTTC. It translates to CASSAAPRTGARYEQYF.

The chain has TRBV7-6 and TRBJ1-4; no clear D. Germline V lookup: CDR1 SGHVS, CDR2 FNYEAQ. Trimming pared 2 bases from V and 0 bases from J, leaving 4 bases between. CDR3 length equals 14 residues. CDR3 sequence: CASSLTATNEKLFF. The CDR3 nucleotides are TGTGCCAGCAGCTTAACAGCAACTAATGAAAAACTGTTTTTT. Combining the CDR3 with reference TRBV7-6 and TRBJ1-4 gives the whole variable domain GAGVSQSPRYKVTKRGQDVALRCDPISGHVSLYWYRQALGQGPEFLTYFNYEAQQDKSGLPNDRFSAERPEGSISTLTIQRTEQRDSAMYRCASSLTATNEKLFFGSGTQLSVL.

The rearrangement joins TRBV19 to TRBJ1-4; the D is unclear. Trimming cost V 5 bases and J 6 bases, with 10 bases left between them. The CDR3 loop spans 13 amino acids. Germline lookup yields CDR1 LNHDA and CDR2 SQIVND (reference sequence). The CDR3 reads CASSRSNYEKLFF. The CDR3 DNA sequence: TGTGCCAGTAGTCGGTCTAATTATGAAAAACTGTTTTTT. The complete variable domain, with remaining parts taken from reference TRBV19 and TRBJ1-4, reads DGGITQSPKYLFRKEGQNVTLSCEQNLNHDAMYWYRQDPGQGLRLIYYSQIVNDFQKGDIAEGYSVSREKKESFPLTVTSAQKNPTAFYLCASSRSNYEKLFFGSGTQLSVL.

V usage is TRBV6-4 and J usage is TRBJ2-7, with TRBD1 matching 7 bases. With 4 bases clipped from V and 0 bases from J, the junction kept 3 bases outside the gene matches. CDR1 MRHNA and CDR2 SNTAGT come from the germline V gene. The CDR3 extends over 14 amino acids. The CDR3 is CASSADRTSYEQYF. As DNA, the CDR3 is TGTGCCAGCAGTGCGGACAGGACCTCCTACGAGCAGTACTTC.

This rearrangement joins TRBV7-9 to TRBJ2-5; 9 nucleotides align to TRBD1. CDR3 length: 13 amino acids. V dropped 5 bases and J dropped 3; count of bases not matched to a gene: 1. Germline V gene sequence: CDR1 SEHNR, CDR2 FQNEAQ (reference sequence). The CDR3 sequence: CASSRTGEETQYF. The CDR3 region has the DNA TGTGCCAGCAGCAGGACAGGGGAAGAGACCCAGTACTTC.

The rearrangement links TRBV19 to TRBJ1-5; 7 nucleotides match TRBD1. CDR3 length: 14 amino acids. Germline V lookup: CDR1 LNHDA, CDR2 SQIVND (reference sequence). Losses at the gene ends were 6 bases for V and 4 bases for J; bases not matched to a gene: 6. This CDR3 is CASRTGKRNQPQHF. In DNA, the CDR3 is TGTGCCAGTAGGACAGGGAAGAGAAATCAGCCCCAGCATTTT. The variable domain in full, completed from reference TRBV19 and TRBJ1-5, reads DGGITQSPKYLFRKEGQNVTLSCEQNLNHDAMYWYRQDPGQGLRLIYYSQIVNDFQKGDIAEGYSVSREKKESFPLTVTSAQKNPTAFYLCASRTGKRNQPQHFGDGTRLSIL.

The chain combines TRBV7-8 with TRBJ2-7; D might be TRBD2 (5 bases). CDR1 and CDR2 from the germline V gene are SGHVS and FQNEAQ. The V gene lost 5 bases and the J gene lost 0 bases, with 17 bases spanning the gap. The CDR3 covers 16 residues. The CDR3 sequence: CASSLRGNPSSYEQYF. CDR3 coding DNA: TGTGCCAGCAGCCTCCGAGGGAACCCAAGCTCCTACGAGCAGTACTTC.

The genes are TRBV19 and TRBJ1-5, with 7 bases aligning to TRBD1. Per the germline V gene, CDR1 is LNHDA and CDR2 is SQIVND (reference sequence). The CDR3 extends over 15 amino acids. V shed 4 bases, J shed 7 bases, and the junction held 10 bases outside the gene matches. This CDR3 is CASSTRQGNKQPQHF. DNA of the CDR3: TGTGCCAGTAGTACCCGACAGGGAAATAAACAGCCCCAGCATTTT. The variable domain in full, with the rest retrieved from reference TRBV19 and TRBJ1-5, is DGGITQSPKYLFRKEGQNVTLSCEQNLNHDAMYWYRQDPGQGLRLIYYSQIVNDFQKGDIAEGYSVSREKKESFPLTVTSAQKNPTAFYLCASSTRQGNKQPQHFGDGTRLSIL.

The CDR3, as DNA: TGCGCCAGCAGCTTCGACAGTTCCTCTGGAAACACCATATATTTT. Its protein product is CASSFDSSSGNTIYF. J is TRBJ1-3 and V is TRBV5-1; D perhaps matches TRBD1 (5 bases). Germline V gene lookup returns CDR1 SGHRS and CDR2 YFSETQ. The CDR3 contains 15 residues. Trimming stripped 2 bases from V and 0 bases from J, with 9 bases between.

This sequence joins TRBV5-1 and TRBJ2-7; 7 nucleotides agree with TRBD1. CDR1 is SGHRS and CDR2 is YFSETQ in the germline V gene. Losses at the gene ends were 5 bases for V and 3 bases for J; bases not matched to a gene: 8. This CDR3 is built from 14 residues. In DNA form, the CDR3 reads TGCGCCAGCAGATCCGGGCCAGGGGGCTACGAGCAGTACTTC. Translated, it gives CASRSGPGGYEQYF.

The chain employs TRBV19 and TRBJ2-1, with 10 bases fitting TRBD2. Trimming took 6 bases from V and 7 from J; bases not matched to a gene: 6. Germline values: CDR1 LNHDA, CDR2 SQIVND (reference sequence). The CDR3 totals 14 residues. As DNA, the CDR3 is TGTGCCAGTAGCCGTACTAGCGGGATTAATGAGCAGTTCTTC. Translating it yields CASSRTSGINEQFF.

The V call is TRBV5-1, the J call TRBJ1-2; 8 bases are shared with TRBD1. Germline V gene data show CDR1 as SGHRS and CDR2 as YFSETQ. V dropped 0 bases and J dropped 4; count of bases not matched to a gene: 17. The CDR3 has 19 residues. The CDR3 bases are TGCGCCAGCAGCTTGGGACCTAACCGGCCGACAGGGGCGATCTATGGCTACACCTTC. Its protein is CASSLGPNRPTGAIYGYTF.

This clone showed up just a few times. The V gene is TRBV19, the J gene TRBJ2-1; 8 bases agree with TRBD2. This CDR3 has 14 residues. V was clipped by 3 bases and J by 9 bases; unmatched bases: 7. Germline values: CDR1 LNHDA, CDR2 SQIVND (reference sequence). The CDR3 spells CASSMGRGVGEQFF. The CDR3 nucleotides read TGTGCCAGTAGTATGGGGCGGGGGGTTGGTGAGCAGTTCTTC.